This TCR beta chain was identified during a study of T cell repertoires in cytomegalovirus infection. About the research overall: The study used recently identified HLA-C-restricted and well-studied HLA-B-restricted CMV epitopes.

Findings and caveats of the study: It was HLA-C-restricted CMV-specific TCR beta clonotypes that dominated the response ex vivo.

TCRdb ran MiXCR on the reads and lists one entry per CDR3 protein. The sample has 700,000 to 850,000 distinct CDR3 sequences, approximately 30% seen once. Of note for this clonotype: The antigen is not known.

The receptor was derived from a human donor in good health (CMV status not recorded). Some clones in this sample may be carry-over from other donors' samples. The sequences come from cultured CD8+ T cells from PBMCs, collected from culture after CMV antigen stimulation.

CDR3 nucleotides: TGTGCCAGCAGCATTAGCCGGGGTCCGGAAAGCGATCAGCCCCAGCATTTT. Translation gives CASSISRGPESDQPQHF. The V gene is TRBV7-9, the J gene TRBJ1-5, with D unresolved. This CDR3 is built from 17 residues. The V and J ends lost 5 bases and 5 bases respectively, with 22 bases between them. Germline CDR1 and CDR2: SEHNR and FQNEAQ (reference sequence). The full variable domain, with the rest looked up from reference TRBV7-9 and TRBJ1-5, is DTGVSQNPRHKITKRGQNVTFRCDPISEHNRLYWYRQTLGQGPEFLTYFQNEAQLEKSRLLSDRFSAERPKGSFSTLEIQRTEQGDSAMYLCASSISRGPESDQPQHFGDGTRLSIL.